Below, 11 T cell receptor beta chains from the same sample are listed, as sequenced in a study of regulatory dendritic cells for organ transplantation. These receptors have no identified antigens. CFSE-labeled sorted T cells met regulatory or mature dendritic cells for about five days. The protocol was immunoSEQ multiplex PCR, while the TCRdb copy is restricted to in-frame clones and leaves out a portion. The sample records about 20,000 clones, 85% being singletons. Sequencing input: naive CD4+ T cells from blood cultured with dendritic cells. Described subset: CD45RA+ naive T cells. All receptors derive from a human donor in good health.

The rearrangement links TRBV6-6 to TRBJ2-1, with TRBD1 matching over 11 bases. The CDR3 is 16 amino acids. Germline CDR1 is MNHNY and CDR2 is SVGAGI (reference sequence). The ends lost 7 bases at V and 8 bases at J; junction bases unmatched: 13. CDR3 bases: TGTGCCAGCACCCTAGCCGGGACAGGGGGTTTCGATGAGCAGTTCTTC. Translated: CASTLAGTGGFDEQFF.

V gene TRBV7-2 combines with J gene TRBJ1-4, with D possibly TRBD1 on 5 matching bases. Germline V gives CDR1 SGHTA, CDR2 FQGNSA. The CDR3 has 14 amino acids. V lost 0 bases to trimming and J lost 8 bases, with 10 bases between them. The CDR3 nucleotides are TGTGCCAGCAGCTTAGCAGGGGAAAACGAAAAACTGTTTTTT. Encoded protein: CASSLAGENEKLFF. The full variable domain, in which reference TRBV7-2 and TRBJ1-4 provide the parts outside the CDR3, is GAGVSQSPSNKVTEKGKDVELRCDPISGHTALYWYRQSLGQGLEFLIYFQGNSAPDKSGLPSDRFSAERTGGSVSTLTIQRTQQEDSAVYLCASSLAGENEKLFFGSGTQLSVL.

This clone was detected a few times. The chain employs TRBV19 and TRBJ1-6; 7 bases match TRBD1. The CDR3 totals 14 residues. V gave up 4 bases and J gave up 13 bases; unmatched junction bases: 10. The germline CDR1 and CDR2 sequences are LNHDA and SQIVND (reference sequence). Written as DNA, the CDR3 is TGTGCCAGTAGTACCGGACAGGTTTGGGCGCCCCTCCACTTT. Its translation: CASSTGQVWAPLHF.

The V and J genes are TRBV6-6 and TRBJ2-6; no clear D. CDR1 and CDR2 from the germline V gene are MNHNY and SVGAGI (reference sequence). Trimming took 2 bases from V and 0 from J, leaving 5 bases between them. The CDR3 sequence is 15 residues long. The CDR3: CASSYLPSGANVLTF. The CDR3 DNA is TGTGCCAGCAGTTACCTCCCCTCTGGGGCCAACGTCCTGACTTTC.

This clone was recorded a few times. The rearrangement joins TRBV9 to TRBJ1-2; D is uncertain. The germline CDR1 and CDR2 sequences are SGDLS and YYNGEE. V was pared by 2 bases and J by 0 bases, with 8 bases between. CDR3 length equals 14 residues. CDR3 nucleotide sequence: TGTGCCAGCAGCGTCGCAGAGCCTAACTATGGCTACACCTTC. It translates to CASSVAEPNYGYTF.

V is TRBV28 and J is TRBJ2-1; 10 bases are a match to TRBD2. V dropped 6 bases and J dropped 3; count of bases not matched to a gene: 11. This CDR3 has 17 residues. Germline-derived CDR1 and CDR2 are MDHEN and SYDVKM. The CDR3 spells CASRFGGLAGDYNEQFF. The CDR3 nucleotides are TGTGCCAGCAGATTCGGCGGGCTAGCGGGAGACTACAATGAGCAGTTCTTC.

The chain carries TRBV5-4 and TRBJ2-5; D ambiguous. Trimming cost V 9 bases and J 5 bases, with 20 bases left between them. The CDR3 is 14 amino acids. Per germline, CDR1 SGHNT and CDR2 YYREEE (reference sequence). Here the CDR3 DNA reads TGTGCCACGACGTTCGCGTCGATAGGGGAGACCCAGTACTTC. It specifies CATTFASIGETQYF.

The chain employs TRBV10-3 and TRBJ2-2, with 10 bases aligning to TRBD1. CDR3 length equals 14 residues. V gave up 6 bases and J gave up 3 bases; unmatched junction bases: 1. CDR1 and CDR2 (germline): ENHRY, SYGVKD. In nucleotides, the CDR3 is TGTGCCATCAGAGGGACAGGGGACACCGGGGAGCTGTTTTTT. It yields the protein CAIRGTGDTGELFF.

The CDR3 spells CASSPAGPSYEQYF. The CDR3 DNA is TGTGCCAGCAGCCCCGCGGGTCCGTCCTACGAGCAGTACTTC. This sequence joins TRBV5-4 and TRBJ2-7; TRBD2 might be the D (5 bases). With 4 bases removed from V and 1 base from J, the gap between germline ends came to 12 bases. Germline V gene data show CDR1 as SGHNT and CDR2 as YYREEE (reference sequence). The length of the CDR3 is 14 residues. The variable domain in full, completed from reference TRBV5-4 and TRBJ2-7, reads ETGVTQSPTHLIKTRGQQVTLRCSSQSGHNTVSWYQQALGQGPQFIFQYYREEENGRGNFPPRFSGLQFPNYSSELNVNALELDDSALYLCASSPAGPSYEQYFGPGTRLTVT.

The chain joins TRBV5-1 to TRBJ2-5; 11 bases fit TRBD2. Germline CDR1 is SGHRS and CDR2 is YFSETQ. Trimming cost V 6 bases and J 4 bases; bases outside gene matches: 5. The CDR3 extends over 14 amino acids. The CDR3 DNA is TGCGCCAGCACCCCGACTAGCGGGACAGAGACCCAGTACTTC. It encodes CASTPTSGTETQYF.

This chain's CDR3 is CASSKEGGQGLGGTGELFF. The CDR3 coding sequence is TGTGCCAGCAGCAAAGAGGGAGGACAGGGTCTTGGGGGGACCGGGGAGCTGTTTTTT. This rearrangement joins TRBV21-1 to TRBJ2-2; the table's D call, TRBD1, was not checked against the DNA. TRBV21-1 is marked as a pseudogene. This CDR3 is built from 19 residues.